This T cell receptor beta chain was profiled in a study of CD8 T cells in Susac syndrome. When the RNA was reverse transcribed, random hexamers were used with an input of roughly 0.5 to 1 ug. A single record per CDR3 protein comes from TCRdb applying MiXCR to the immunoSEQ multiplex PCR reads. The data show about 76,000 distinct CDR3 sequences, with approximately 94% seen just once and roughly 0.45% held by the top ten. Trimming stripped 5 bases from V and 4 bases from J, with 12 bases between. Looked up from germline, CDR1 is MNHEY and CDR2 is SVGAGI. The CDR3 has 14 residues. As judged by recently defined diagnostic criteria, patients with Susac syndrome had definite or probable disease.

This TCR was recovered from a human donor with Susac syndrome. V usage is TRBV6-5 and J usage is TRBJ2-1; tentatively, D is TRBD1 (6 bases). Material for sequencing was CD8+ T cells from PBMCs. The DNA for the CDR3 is TGTGCCAGCAGTCGGGGTCAGGGGTACAATGAGCAGTTCTTC. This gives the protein CASSRGQGYNEQFF.